This record concerns one TCR beta chain sequence. This clonotype was seen a few times. This receptor's antigen is unknown. There are no base qualities to consult, and no much larger clone falls within one base. The CDR3 spans 16 residues, from the cysteine through the phenylalanine. The only DNA kept is the CDR3, 48 bases in frame from the first base. Trimming leaves V shorter by 6 bases and J shorter by 0 bases, with the junction holding 10 bases beyond the gene matches. The TCR beta CDR3 regions were amplified from RNA transcripts. The first round of RT-PCR for the TCR CDR3 was performed with the HTBI primer set and the Qiagen OneStep RT-PCR kit. The libraries were constructed in a second round of multiplex PCR and then size-selected and purified. Paired-end sequencing of the libraries was performed with 100 bp reads on an Illumina HiSeq2000. The authors processed their data as follows. Raw data were processed with SOAPnuke, discarding reads with adapters, uncalled bases, mean Phred below 15, or no exact constant-primer or identifier match. High-quality paired reads were merged using COPE v1.2.5, and each unique nucleotide sequence was defined as a clonotype. MiTCR v1.1 was used to align clonotypes to the IMGT TRBV, TRBD and TRBJ reference segments. Analysis was restricted to V-J combinations with a frequency above 0.0001, which covered roughly 99% of repertoires. A TCS score was defined as the ratio between F50 (clonal expansion) and ExV (chaos), using BLOSUM62-based TCRdist between CDR3 peptides within each V-J. Welch's t-statistics and random forest reduced roughly 530 V-J features to 13, which were used in a naive Bayes classifier (R e1071). TCRdb ran its own pipeline on the public reads, namely fastp trimming at Q25 and MiXCR clone calling, and kept in-frame beta chains. Duplicate CDR3 protein sequences are folded into a single record with the most common DNA and genes. TCRdb, not the authors, supplied the V and J calls. The sample contains about 740,000 distinct CDR3 sequences, around 13% of them found a single time. The biggest ten clones account for more than 8.5% of the sample.

This sample was included in a study of T cells in Graves' hyperthyroidism and ophthalmopathy (dated by TCRdb to the late 2010s). For the study in its entirety: Peripheral blood was sampled at the time of initial diagnosis, prior to any treatment. The study also compared thyroid tissue and blood T-cell repertoires from a handful of Graves' hyperthyroidism patients. After blood sampling, hyperthyroidism patients were treated with methimazole at a starting dose of 30 mg daily, and ophthalmopathy patients were treated with high-dose intravenous methylprednisolone. TCR V-J signatures able to tell the groups apart were searched for in a discovery cohort of around 95 patients, of whom more than 40 had Graves' ophthalmopathy and 57 had stable Graves' hyperthyroidism. Prospective prediction of ophthalmopathy was tested in an independent validation cohort of some 20 hyperthyroidism patients and 17 patients who later progressed to ophthalmopathy. The 100 or so discovery patients were randomly divided into training and test sets at a 7:3 ratio. The paper reports TCR Vbeta CDR3 sequencing of roughly 140 peripheral blood samples: around 45 ophthalmopathy, roughly 74 hyperthyroidism and approximately 17 progressor patients.

Points the paper makes about the study in general: In validation, the model predicted progression to ophthalmopathy a median of approximately 6.6 months before onset, with 70% to 71% sensitivity and 72.22% specificity. Sample size was not statistically predetermined, and blinding of investigators to group allocation was not performed. A 13 V-J signature model separated ophthalmopathy from stable hyperthyroidism, with around 90% sensitivity and roughly 81% specificity in cross-validation and 80%/75% in testing. Most expanded thyroid clonotypes (frequency above 0.001) were also found in blood, which suggests that blood repertoires may mirror thyroid immune responses.

Stable Graves' hyperthyroidism was defined as the absence of progression to ophthalmopathy over 18 months of follow-up. Hyperthyroidism patients were newly diagnosed, had a disease duration of under 2 months, and were aged 18 to 65 years. Any patient with an uncontrolled infection, another autoimmune disease, pregnancy or lactation was excluded. Diagnoses were established on the basis of clinical symptoms, serum thyroxine and TRAb, thyroid ultrasound, and orbital computed tomography. PBMCs were isolated from 10 ml of fresh peripheral blood by Ficoll-Paque density gradient centrifugation. Trizol reagent was used to extract total RNA, and RNA quality was then checked on an Agilent 2100 Bioanalyzer.

The sequence links TRBV12-3 or TRBV12-4 to TRBJ2-7; TRBD2 aligns with 8 central bases. This sequence was found in a woman in her late teens or twenties with Graves' hyperthyroidism. Sequenced material: blood. The CDR3 reads CASSSTSGIPSYEQYF. The DNA reads TGTGCCAGCAGCTCCACTAGCGGTATACCCTCCTACGAGCAGTACTTC.